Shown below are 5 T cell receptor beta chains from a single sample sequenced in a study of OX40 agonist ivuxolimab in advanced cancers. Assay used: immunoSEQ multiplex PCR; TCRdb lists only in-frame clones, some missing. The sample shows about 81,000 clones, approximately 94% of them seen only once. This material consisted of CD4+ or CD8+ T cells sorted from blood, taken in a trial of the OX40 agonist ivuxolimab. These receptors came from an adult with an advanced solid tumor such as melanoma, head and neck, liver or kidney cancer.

CDR3 region: CARYVPFGGSNYGYTF. The CDR3 DNA reads as TGTGCCCGTTACGTCCCCTTTGGAGGATCTAACTATGGCTACACCTTC. The chain joins TRBV2 to TRBJ1-2; no clear D gene. Per the germline V gene, CDR1 is SNHLY and CDR2 is FYNNEI. Deletions cut 11 bases from V and 0 bases from J, with 22 bases between. The CDR3 extends over 16 amino acids.

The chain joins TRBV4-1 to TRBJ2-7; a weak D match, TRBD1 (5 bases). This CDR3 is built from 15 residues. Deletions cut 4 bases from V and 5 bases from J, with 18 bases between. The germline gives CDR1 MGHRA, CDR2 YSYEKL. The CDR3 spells CASSPRPGAGNEQYF. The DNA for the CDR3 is TGCGCCAGCAGCCCCAGACCTGGGGCCGGCAACGAGCAGTACTTC.

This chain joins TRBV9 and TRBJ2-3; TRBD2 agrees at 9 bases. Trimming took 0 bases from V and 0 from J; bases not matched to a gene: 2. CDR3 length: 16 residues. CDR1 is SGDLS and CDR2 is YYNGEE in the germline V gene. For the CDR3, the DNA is TGTGCCAGCAGCGTAGAGCGGGGGGTTAGCACAGATACGCAGTATTTT. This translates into CASSVERGVSTDTQYF.

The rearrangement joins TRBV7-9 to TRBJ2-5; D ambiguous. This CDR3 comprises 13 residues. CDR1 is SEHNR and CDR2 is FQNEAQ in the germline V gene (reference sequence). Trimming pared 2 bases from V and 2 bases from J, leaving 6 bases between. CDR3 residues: CASSLSGQETQYF. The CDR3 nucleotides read TGTGCCAGCAGCTTAAGTGGGCAAGAGACCCAGTACTTC. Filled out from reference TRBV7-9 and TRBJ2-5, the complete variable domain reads DTGVSQNPRHKITKRGQNVTFRCDPISEHNRLYWYRQTLGQGPEFLTYFQNEAQLEKSRLLSDRFSAERPKGSFSTLEIQRTEQGDSAMYLCASSLSGQETQYFGPGTRLLVL.

CDR3 amino acids: CASTYSGPYNEQFF. The CDR3 DNA is TGTGCCAGCACGTATAGCGGGCCCTACAATGAGCAGTTCTTC. The chain employs TRBV19 and TRBJ2-1, with TRBD2 matching 7 bases. CDR1 is LNHDA and CDR2 is SQIVND in the germline V gene (reference sequence). The CDR3 totals 14 residues. V shed 9 bases, J shed 2 bases, and the junction held 7 bases outside the gene matches.